The 25 T cell receptor beta chains listed next were all sequenced from one sample in a study of blood T cell repertoires in COVID-19. Libraries were prepared by immunoSEQ multiplex PCR; TCRdb keeps only in-frame clonotypes and omits some of them. Here the sample spans about 76,000 clones, 65% to 85% being singletons. Sequenced material: peripheral blood. Every receptor here comes from a woman in her sixties or seventies with acute or convalescent COVID-19.

The chain recombines TRBV13 with TRBJ2-6; unclear D gene. Trimming cost V 2 bases and J 0 bases, with 11 bases left between them. The V gene's germline CDR1 is PRHDT and CDR2 FYEKMQ (reference sequence). This CDR3 contains 17 residues. The CDR3: CASSLRRIFSGANVLTF. CDR3 nucleotides: TGTGCCAGCAGCTTACGGAGAATCTTCTCTGGGGCCAACGTCCTGACTTTC.

V is TRBV7-2 and J is TRBJ1-3; perhaps TRBD1 as D (6 bases). Germline-derived CDR1 and CDR2 are SGHTA and FQGNSA. This CDR3 is built from 17 residues. The V gene lost 2 bases and the J gene lost 2 bases, with 16 bases spanning the gap. CDR3 in amino acids: CASSLSIPGATGNTIYF. CDR3 in DNA: TGTGCCAGCAGCTTAAGTATCCCAGGGGCTACTGGAAACACCATATATTTT.

V is TRBV24-1 and J is TRBJ2-2; a possible D gene is TRBD1 (5 bases). This CDR3 spans 16 amino acids. Germline V gene lookup returns CDR1 KGHDR and CDR2 SFDVKD. The V end was cut by 3 bases, the J end by 3 bases, with 13 bases between. CDR3 in DNA: TGTGCCACCAGTGATCCGGGCAGGGTGGACACCGGGGAGCTGTTTTTT. The encoded protein is CATSDPGRVDTGELFF.

The CDR3 region has the DNA TGTGCCAGCAGCTTTCGGCCTTTCGAGGCGGGGCGAACAGATACGCAGTATTTT. Protein product: CASSFRPFEAGRTDTQYF. The V and J genes are TRBV12-1 and TRBJ2-3; the table's D call, TRBD2, was not checked against the DNA. TRBV12-1 is assigned pseudogene status. This CDR3 contains 18 residues.

The V gene is TRBV5-1, the J gene TRBJ2-3; the match to TRBD2 covers 8 bases. The ends lost 0 bases at V and 3 bases at J; junction bases unmatched: 9. Looked up from germline, CDR1 is SGHRS and CDR2 is YFSETQ. CDR3 length: 17 amino acids. CDR3 loop: CASSLEVGGGPTDTQYF. CDR3 in DNA: TGCGCCAGCAGCTTGGAGGTTGGCGGGGGGCCTACAGATACGCAGTATTTT.

As concerns this clone: A much larger clone is a single base away; this may be a read error. Different DNA sequences within this sample yield the same CDR3. This chain connects TRBV18 to TRBJ1-2; perhaps TRBD1 as D (5 bases). The CDR3 totals 12 residues. Germline CDR1 KGHSH, CDR2 LQKENI. Trimming stripped 2 bases from V and 4 bases from J, with 5 bases between. Written as DNA, the CDR3 is TGTGCCAGCTCACCAGACAGCTATGGCTACACCTTC. Its protein is CASSPDSYGYTF.

The genes are TRBV11-2 and TRBJ2-5; D unclear. The CDR3 loop spans 13 amino acids. Looked up from germline, CDR1 is SGHAT and CDR2 is FQNNGV. V was trimmed by 3 bases and J by 5 bases, leaving 10 bases between them. The CDR3 bases are TGTGCCAGCAGCTTGTCAACTGTGGAGACCCAGTACTTC. This encodes CASSLSTVETQYF.

This clone was observed a handful of times. The CDR3, as DNA: TGTGCCAGCAGCCACAGGGGCGGTGGCTACACCTTC. Translation: CASSHRGGGYTF. This rearrangement joins TRBV5-8 to TRBJ1-2; TRBD1 matches at 7 bases. Germline CDR1 SGHTS, CDR2 YDEGEE. CDR3 length equals 12 residues. Trimming at V came to 4 bases and at J to 7 bases, leaving 4 bases not matched to a gene.

V and J are TRBV12-3 or TRBV12-4 and TRBJ2-5; D possibly corresponds to TRBD1 (6 bases). CDR3 length: 13 amino acids. Trimming removed 5 bases at V and 4 bases at J, with 11 bases between. The CDR3 nucleotides read TGTGCCAGCAGTCCCCAGACAGGAGAGACCCAGTACTTC. The encoded protein is CASSPQTGETQYF.

The genes are TRBV5-4 and TRBJ1-2; D possibly corresponds to TRBD1 (6 bases). CDR3 length: 12 residues. The germline V gene encodes CDR1 SGHNT and CDR2 YYREEE (reference sequence). Trimming removed 7 bases at V and 7 bases at J, with 14 bases between. In DNA, the CDR3 is TGTGCCAGCCCAGGAGGCAGGGGTGGCTACACCTTC. Its protein is CASPGGRGGYTF.

This clone was detected only once. The chain combines TRBV13 with TRBJ2-1, with D maybe TRBD1 (6 bases). The V end lost 1 base, the J end lost 4 bases, and 11 bases lay between the germline ends. The CDR3 has 15 amino acids. Germline V gives CDR1 PRHDT, CDR2 FYEKMQ (reference sequence). The CDR3 spells CASSLDREGYNEQFF. The CDR3 nucleotides are TGTGCCAGCAGCTTAGACAGGGAAGGGTACAATGAGCAGTTCTTC. The variable domain in full, completed from reference TRBV13 and TRBJ2-1, reads AAGVIQSPRHLIKEKRETATLKCYPIPRHDTVYWYQQGPGQDPQFLISFYEKMQSDKGSIPDRFSAQQFSDYHSELNMSSLELGDSALYFCASSLDREGYNEQFFGPGTRLTVL.

The rearrangement joins TRBV7-2 to TRBJ1-2; no reliable D call. Germline V gene lookup returns CDR1 SGHTA and CDR2 FQGNSA. This CDR3 spans 15 amino acids. V was shortened by 5 bases and J by 8 bases, with 21 bases between the two germline ends. CDR3 residues: CASSPLGRPDGGYTF. The CDR3 DNA follows: TGTGCCAGCAGCCCTCTCGGCCGGCCCGACGGGGGCTACACCTTC.

V and J are TRBV6-2 or TRBV6-3 and TRBJ2-4, with 7 bases that match TRBD1. J was trimmed by 10 bases and V by 2 bases; bases with no gene match: 5. The CDR3 sequence is 13 residues long. CDR1 and CDR2 from the germline V gene are MNHEY and SVGEGT. Here the CDR3 reads CASSYDREGIQYF. The CDR3 bases are TGTGCCAGCAGTTACGACAGGGAAGGGATTCAGTACTTC.

The V and J genes are TRBV3-1 (or the pseudogene TRBV3-2) and TRBJ1-2; TRBD1 aligns across 8 bases. This CDR3 is built from 13 residues. Germline V CDR1 and CDR2: LGHDT, YNNKEL (reference sequence). V dropped 10 bases and J dropped 0; count of bases not matched to a gene: 4. In nucleotides, the CDR3 is TGTGCCACAGGGGGCCACTCTAACTATGGCTACACCTTC. It translates to CATGGHSNYGYTF.

The CDR3 region has the DNA TGCGCCAGCAGCACAGGGAATGGCTACACCTTC. This codes for CASSTGNGYTF. The chain has TRBV5-1 and TRBJ1-2, with TRBD1 as a possible D gene (6 bases). This CDR3 has 11 amino acids. Trimming took off 4 bases at V and 6 bases at J, with 7 bases between the two ends. Per germline, CDR1 SGHRS and CDR2 YFSETQ.

The chain has TRBV5-4 and TRBJ1-2, with D perhaps TRBD1 (5 bases). The CDR3 runs to 14 residues. The germline CDR1 and CDR2 sequences are SGHNT and YYREEE (reference sequence). Deletions cut 4 bases from V and 4 bases from J, with 14 bases between. The CDR3 region is CASSLPPGSYGYTF. CDR3 nucleotides: TGTGCCAGCAGCCTCCCACCAGGGTCCTATGGCTACACCTTC.

This chain uses TRBV30 with TRBJ2-7, with a possible D match to TRBD2 (7 bases). Looked up from germline, CDR1 is GTSNPN and CDR2 is SVGIG (reference sequence). CDR3 size: 15 residues. With 0 bases removed from V and 4 bases from J, the gap between germline ends came to 16 bases. CDR3 region: CAWSVRGAPGYEQYV. The CDR3 DNA sequence: TGTGCCTGGAGTGTCCGGGGGGCGCCGGGTTACGAGCAGTACGTC.

The chain carries TRBV7-2 and TRBJ2-5; TRBD2 agrees at 14 bases. CDR3 length: 17 amino acids. Germline CDR1 SGHTA, CDR2 FQGNSA. With V trimmed by 5 bases and J by 2 bases, 7 bases remained unmatched. The CDR3, as DNA: TGTGCCAGCAGCCTGACTAGCGGGGGGGTCATACAAGAGACCCAGTACTTC. Translation gives CASSLTSGGVIQETQYF.

The DNA for the CDR3 is TGTGCCACCAGTGATTTGGCCAACTCGAACACCGGGGAGCTGTTTTTT. Translating it yields CATSDLANSNTGELFF. The chain joins TRBV24-1 to TRBJ2-2; D is unresolved. CDR1 is KGHDR, CDR2 SFDVKD, per germline. V gave up 0 bases and J gave up 0 bases, with 7 bases separating them. The CDR3 extends over 16 amino acids.

The count of this clone is one. The rearrangement uses TRBV2 and TRBJ2-7; 9 bases agree with TRBD1. CDR3 length equals 14 residues. The V gene end was trimmed by 8 bases and the J gene end by 2 bases; junction bases not matched to a gene: 7. The germline V gene encodes CDR1 SNHLY and CDR2 FYNNEI. The CDR3 nucleotides read TGTGCCAGCTCGGGACAGGGTATCACCTACGAGCAGTACTTC. Translation: CASSGQGITYEQYF.

The chain joins TRBV30 to TRBJ1-1, with unresolved D. The CDR3 length is 14 residues. Germline V gives CDR1 GTSNPN, CDR2 SVGIG (reference sequence). V was clipped by 5 bases and J by 0 bases, with 13 bases between them. This CDR3 reads CAWRPRPLNTEAFF. CDR3 nucleotides: TGTGCCTGGCGGCCGAGGCCGCTGAACACTGAAGCTTTCTTT. The complete variable domain, with remaining parts taken from reference TRBV30 and TRBJ1-1, reads SQTIHQWPATLVQPVGSPLSLECTVEGTSNPNLYWYRQAAGRGLQLLFYSVGIGQISSEVPQNLSASRPQDRQFILSSKKLLLSDSGFYLCAWRPRPLNTEAFFGQGTRLTVV.

This chain joins TRBV19 and TRBJ1-2, with 7 bases that match TRBD1. The CDR3 spans 14 residues. The trim removed 5 bases at V and 9 bases at J, leaving 12 bases unmatched. CDR1 LNHDA and CDR2 SQIVND come from the germline V gene (reference sequence). The CDR3 coding sequence is TGTGCCAGTAGTCTAAGTTCAGACAGGGTTCGCTACACCTTC. It specifies CASSLSSDRVRYTF.

The chain combines TRBV7-3 with TRBJ2-2; D might be TRBD1 (6 bases). CDR1 and CDR2 from the germline V gene are SGHTA and FQGTGA. There are 15 residues in the CDR3. Trimming took 5 bases from V and 4 from J, leaving 14 bases between them. The CDR3 DNA follows: TGTGCCAGCAGCCGACAGGACCGGGGCACCGGGGAGCTGTTTTTT. As protein: CASSRQDRGTGELFF.

In its sample, this clone was seen once. One junction end does not reproduce the germline sequence, and a read error may be involved. The chain employs TRBV7-7 and TRBJ2-1, with 8 bases identical to TRBD2. CDR3 size: 17 residues. The germline CDR1 and CDR2 sequences are SSHAT and FNYEAQ (reference sequence). In DNA, the CDR3 is TGTGCTAGCAGCTTAGAAGTCGGGCGGGGGGTATACAATGAGCAGTTCTTC. It is translated as CASSLEVGRGVYNEQFF.

The chain combines TRBV19 with TRBJ1-4, with 8 positions matching TRBD1. The CDR3 contains 15 residues. J lost 0 bases, V lost 5 bases, and 2 bases had no gene match. CDR1 and CDR2 (germline): LNHDA, SQIVND (reference sequence). CDR3: CASSAQGATNEKLFF. The CDR3 nucleotides are TGTGCCAGTAGTGCACAGGGGGCAACTAATGAAAAACTGTTTTTT.